Shown below are 14 T cell receptor beta chains from a single sample sequenced in a study of long-term antiretroviral therapy in people with HIV. A v3.0 immunoSEQ assay was performed at survey level. The table came from immunoSEQ multiplex PCR; TCRdb's copy has only in-frame clones and leaves some out. This sample has roughly 25,000 clones, with under 85% found just once. The sample in question was unsorted PBMCs, obtained 2.1 years after starting antiretroviral therapy. The receptors originated from a young man with HIV.

The chain joins TRBV6-5 to TRBJ2-3, with no clear D. Germline V lookup: CDR1 MNHEY, CDR2 SVGAGI. The CDR3 is 14 residues long. The germline V and J ends were trimmed by 5 bases and 0 bases, with 9 bases remaining between them. The CDR3 DNA follows: TGTGCCAGCAGTAGGGCACTGAGCACAGATACGCAGTATTTT. It encodes CASSRALSTDTQYF.

This sequence joins TRBV5-1 and TRBJ1-1, with TRBD1 as a possible D gene (5 bases). This CDR3 region has 15 residues. Trimming cost V 5 bases and J 1 base, with 15 bases left between them. In germline, CDR1 is SGHRS, CDR2 YFSETQ. The CDR3 loop is CASSSGPGSNTEAFF. For the CDR3, the DNA is TGCGCCAGCAGTTCGGGACCAGGATCGAACACTGAAGCTTTCTTT.

The chain is built from TRBV18 and TRBJ2-4; a possible D gene is TRBD1 (7 bases). V dropped 0 bases and J dropped 9 bases, with 12 bases sitting between them. Germline CDR1 and CDR2: KGHSH and LQKENI. The CDR3 length is 14 residues. CDR3 DNA: TGTGCCAGCTCACCACCGGCAGGGGGGACCATTCAGTACTTC. It is translated as CASSPPAGGTIQYF. Combining the CDR3 with reference TRBV18 and TRBJ2-4 gives the whole variable domain NAGVMQNPRHLVRRRGQEARLRCSPMKGHSHVYWYRQLPEEGLKFMVYLQKENIIDESGMPKERFSAEFPKEGPSILRIQQVVRGDSAAYFCASSPPAGGTIQYFGAGTRLSVL.

The table lists this clone with a few counts. The genes are TRBV9 and TRBJ1-2, with 12 bases identical to TRBD1. The germline CDR1 and CDR2 sequences are SGDLS and YYNGEE. The CDR3 contains 14 residues. The V and J ends lost 5 bases and 4 bases, in that order; junction bases with no gene match: 3. The CDR3 sequence is CASRGTGGAYGYTF. The DNA for the CDR3 is TGTGCCAGCAGGGGGACAGGGGGCGCCTATGGCTACACCTTC.

This CDR3 is CASSFGHLQPQHF. Written as DNA, the CDR3 is TGTGCCAGCAGTTTTGGTCACCTCCAGCCCCAGCATTTT. The chain couples TRBV27 to TRBJ1-5, with D uncertain. The germline V and J ends were trimmed by 3 bases and 7 bases, with 10 bases remaining between them. This CDR3 contains 13 residues. Germline CDR1 is MNHEY and CDR2 is SMNVEV (reference sequence).

The chain combines TRBV6-6 with TRBJ2-7; the match to TRBD1 covers 8 bases. CDR1 is MNHNY and CDR2 is SVGAGI in the germline V gene (reference sequence). The CDR3 runs to 15 residues. V was clipped by 6 bases and J by 3 bases; unmatched bases: 10. CDR3 loop: CASRPTPDRVYEQYF. The CDR3 DNA reads TGTGCCAGCAGACCTACACCGGACAGGGTCTACGAGCAGTACTTC.

The genes are TRBV5-6 and TRBJ2-7, with D possibly TRBD1 on 6 matching bases. Germline V CDR1 and CDR2: SGHDT, YYEEEE. V dropped 4 bases and J dropped 4 bases, with 9 bases sitting between them. The CDR3 sequence is 12 residues long. The CDR3 is CASSARGYEQYF. The CDR3 DNA reads as TGTGCCAGCAGCGCTAGGGGGTACGAGCAGTACTTC.

The chain is built from TRBV7-8 and TRBJ1-5; 8 nucleotides match TRBD1. J lost 5 bases, V lost 5 bases, and 14 bases had no gene match. This CDR3 is built from 17 residues. The germline V gene has CDR1 SGHVS and CDR2 FQNEAQ. CDR3 sequence reads: CASSVGQVGGGYQPQHF. CDR3 nucleotides: TGTGCCAGCAGCGTGGGACAGGTTGGGGGTGGTTATCAGCCCCAGCATTTT.

This clone was counted once. The rearrangement joins TRBV5-1 to TRBJ2-3; D gene ambiguous. Germline V gene sequence: CDR1 SGHRS, CDR2 YFSETQ. Trimming removed 0 bases from V and 0 bases from J, with 8 bases in between. The CDR3 has 15 amino acids. The CDR3 loop is CASSLASISTDTQYF. The CDR3 DNA reads as TGCGCCAGCAGCTTGGCGTCCATTAGCACAGATACGCAGTATTTT.

The gene calls are TRBV5-1 and TRBJ1-6; 8 bases agree with TRBD1. J gave up 7 bases and V 0 bases, and 0 bases lay outside the gene matches. This CDR3 spans 14 amino acids. The germline V gene encodes CDR1 SGHRS and CDR2 YFSETQ. The CDR3 region has the DNA TGCGCCAGCAGCTTGGGACAGGGGAATTCACCCCTCCACTTT. It is translated as CASSLGQGNSPLHF.

To note about this clone: Germline is not matched at one junction end, which may reflect a read error. The rearrangement links TRBV7-9 to TRBJ1-5, with a weak D call TRBD1 (5 bases). This CDR3 is 13 amino acids long. Germline CDR1 and CDR2: SEHNR and FQNEAQ (reference sequence). The CDR3 region has the DNA TGTGCCACCAGCGCCAGGGACAATCAGCCCCAGCATTTT. This codes for CATSARDNQPQHF.

This clone has only one observation. CDR3 bases: TGTGCCAGCAGCCCCACTGGGGTGGAAGAGACCCAGTACTTC. Amino acid sequence: CASSPTGVEETQYF. The J gene is TRBJ2-5, the V gene TRBV28, with D unclear. From germline, CDR1 is MDHEN and CDR2 SYDVKM. V dropped 6 bases and J dropped 3 bases, with 14 bases sitting between them. There are 14 residues in the CDR3.

CDR3 in amino acids: CASSLGWGASGLGEQFF. In DNA form, the CDR3 reads TGTGCCAGCAGCTTAGGGTGGGGGGCTAGCGGGCTCGGGGAGCAGTTCTTC. The V call is TRBV7-2, the J call TRBJ2-1; 8 positions match TRBD2. Germline loops: CDR1 SGHTA, CDR2 FQGNSA. This CDR3 is built from 17 residues. V trimming: 1 base; J trimming: 10 bases; junction bases outside the gene matches: 15.

The chain carries TRBV6-1 and TRBJ2-7, with 10 nucleotides matching TRBD1. Germline V lookup: CDR1 MNHNS, CDR2 SASEGT. The ends lost 2 bases at V and 1 base at J; junction bases unmatched: 5. The CDR3 has 16 amino acids. CDR3 residues: CASSELSDRGSYEQYF. CDR3 bases: TGTGCCAGCAGTGAACTATCGGACAGGGGGTCCTACGAGCAGTACTTC.